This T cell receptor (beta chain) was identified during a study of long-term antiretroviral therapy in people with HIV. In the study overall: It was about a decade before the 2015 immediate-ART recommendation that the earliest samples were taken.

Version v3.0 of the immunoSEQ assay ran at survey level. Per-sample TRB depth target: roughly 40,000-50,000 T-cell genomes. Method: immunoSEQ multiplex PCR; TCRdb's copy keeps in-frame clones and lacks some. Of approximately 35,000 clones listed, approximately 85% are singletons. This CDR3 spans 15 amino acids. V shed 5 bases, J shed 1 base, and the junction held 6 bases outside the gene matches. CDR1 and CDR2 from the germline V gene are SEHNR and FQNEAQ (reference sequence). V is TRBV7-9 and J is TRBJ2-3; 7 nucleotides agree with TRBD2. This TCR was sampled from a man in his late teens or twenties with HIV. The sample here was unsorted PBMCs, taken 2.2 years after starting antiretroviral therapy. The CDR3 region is CASSPSLAGTDTQYF. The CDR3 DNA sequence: TGTGCCAGCAGCCCCTCGCTAGCGGGCACAGATACGCAGTATTTT. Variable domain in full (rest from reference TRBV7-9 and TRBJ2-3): DTGVSQNPRHKITKRGQNVTFRCDPISEHNRLYWYRQTLGQGPEFLTYFQNEAQLEKSRLLSDRFSAERPKGSFSTLEIQRTEQGDSAMYLCASSPSLAGTDTQYFGPGTRLTVL.